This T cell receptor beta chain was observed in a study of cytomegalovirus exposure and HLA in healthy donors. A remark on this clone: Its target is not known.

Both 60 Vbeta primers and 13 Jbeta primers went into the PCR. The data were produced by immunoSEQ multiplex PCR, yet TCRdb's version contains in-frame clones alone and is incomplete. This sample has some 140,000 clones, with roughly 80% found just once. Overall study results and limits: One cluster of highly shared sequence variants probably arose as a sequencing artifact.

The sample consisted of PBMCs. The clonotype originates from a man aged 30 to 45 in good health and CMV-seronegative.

Here the CDR3 DNA reads TGTGCCAGCAGCTTGGGACGCCAGCGGGAGGGGGATGAGCAGTTCTTC. Its protein product is CASSLGRQREGDEQFF. V is TRBV5-7 and J is TRBJ2-1; TRBD2 matches 10 bases. TRBV5-7 is labeled an ORF, and its function is uncertain. The CDR3 has 16 amino acids. With V trimmed by 0 bases and J by 8 bases, 8 bases remained unmatched.